The 4 T cell receptor beta chains below all came from one sample that was sequenced in a study of cytomegalovirus exposure and HLA in healthy donors. Both 60 Vbeta primers and 13 Jbeta primers went into the PCR. Here immunoSEQ multiplex PCR was the method, and the copy in TCRdb shows in-frame clones only, minus some. The table lists around 76,000 clones, about 78% of them singletons. What was sequenced was PBMCs. These TCRs come from a man in his forties in good health and CMV-seronegative.

This rearrangement joins TRBV28 to TRBJ1-5, with 8 bases aligning to TRBD1. Germline V gene data show CDR1 as MDHEN and CDR2 as SYDVKM. The V and J ends lost 6 bases and 5 bases, in that order; junction bases with no gene match: 3. CDR3 length: 13 residues. CDR3 coding DNA: TGTGCCAGCAGGGGGGACAGGTATCAGCCCCAGCATTTT. Translating gives CASRGDRYQPQHF.

V gene TRBV14 combines with J gene TRBJ2-5; possible D gene TRBD2, 6 bases. Trimming shortened V by 1 base and J by 4 bases, and 13 bases separated the two germline ends. CDR3 length: 15 residues. CDR1 and CDR2 (germline): SGHDN, FVKESK. The CDR3 loop reads CASSQATGAGETQYF. In DNA form, the CDR3 reads TGTGCCAGCAGCCAAGCCACGGGAGCGGGAGAGACCCAGTACTTC. Complete variable domain (other parts from reference TRBV14 and TRBJ2-5): EAGVTQFPSHSVIEKGQTVTLRCDPISGHDNLYWYRRVMGKEIKFLLHFVKESKQDESGMPNNRFLAERTGGTYSTLKVQPAELEDSGVYFCASSQATGAGETQYFGPGTRLLVL.

CDR3 nucleotides: TGTGCCAGCTCACCGCGGGAGTTTGGGACGAATGAGCAGTTCTTC. Residues: CASSPREFGTNEQFF. The V call is TRBV18, the J call TRBJ2-1, with TRBD2 matching over 7 bases. Germline V CDR1 and CDR2: KGHSH, LQKENI. V shed 3 bases, J shed 7 bases, and the junction held 9 bases outside the gene matches. The CDR3 is 15 amino acids.

The V gene is TRBV7-9, the J gene TRBJ1-2; a weak D match, TRBD1 (6 bases). CDR1 and CDR2 from the germline V gene are SEHNR and FQNEAQ (reference sequence). Deletions cut 5 bases from V and 2 bases from J, with 12 bases between. There are 14 residues in the CDR3. The CDR3 reads CASSTGSSNYGYTF. CDR3 nucleotides: TGTGCCAGCAGCACAGGGTCGTCCAACTATGGCTACACCTTC.